These 18 T cell receptor beta chains were sequenced from one sample in a study of blood T cell repertoires in COVID-19. Using immunoSEQ multiplex PCR, the repertoire was profiled, and TCRdb retains in-frame clones only, with some absent. Counted here are around 200,000 clones, about four fifths occurring once; the ten biggest clones make up more than 2.5%. The source material was PBMCs or T cells enriched from blood (not recorded which). Source of these receptors: a woman aged 30 to 39 who had recovered from COVID-19.

The chain joins TRBV11-2 to TRBJ2-7; the D gene is possibly TRBD1 (5 bases). V was shortened by 1 base and J by 7 bases, with 14 bases between the two germline ends. Germline V gives CDR1 SGHAT, CDR2 FQNNGV. The CDR3 consists of 14 residues. The CDR3 region has the DNA TGTGCCAGCAGCTTAGGTGGGGCCACCCGTGAGCAGTACGTC. Protein: CASSLGGATREQYV.

The gene calls are TRBV2 and TRBJ2-7, with 7 positions matching TRBD1. Trimming cost V 6 bases and J 3 bases; bases outside gene matches: 5. The germline CDR1 and CDR2 sequences are SNHLY and FYNNEI. The CDR3 consists of 13 residues. The CDR3 loop reads CASSFDRDYEQYV. In DNA, the CDR3 is TGTGCCAGCAGCTTCGACAGGGACTACGAGCAGTACGTC.

This chain connects TRBV5-1 to TRBJ2-1, with 11 bases matching TRBD1. Germline loops: CDR1 SGHRS, CDR2 YFSETQ. The CDR3 has 17 residues. J lost 3 bases, V lost 4 bases, and 9 bases had no gene match. This chain's CDR3 is CASSRDSGTGGYNEQFF. In nucleotides, the CDR3 is TGCGCCAGCAGCAGGGACTCTGGGACAGGGGGCTACAATGAGCAGTTCTTC.

The chain carries TRBV28 and TRBJ1-3, with D possibly TRBD1 on 5 matching bases. CDR3 length: 16 residues. V lost 0 bases, J lost 0 bases, and 9 bases lay in between. Germline values: CDR1 MDHEN, CDR2 SYDVKM. The CDR3 region has the DNA TGTGCCAGCAGTTTATGGGCCAGGGCCTCTGGAAACACCATATATTTT. Its translation is CASSLWARASGNTIYF. Full variable domain (rest looked up from reference TRBV28 and TRBJ1-3): DVKVTQSSRYLVKRTGEKVFLECVQDMDHENMFWYRQDPGLGLRLIYFSYDVKMKEKGDIPEGYSVSREKKERFSLILESASTNQTSMYLCASSLWARASGNTIYFGEGSWLTVV.

The genes are TRBV27 and TRBJ1-2, with 9 bases that match TRBD1. V lost 5 bases, J lost 7 bases, and 8 bases stayed unmatched. Per germline, CDR1 MNHEY and CDR2 SMNVEV (reference sequence). This CDR3 spans 14 amino acids. Here the CDR3 reads CASSISGTGSGYTF. Written as DNA, the CDR3 is TGTGCCAGCAGTATCTCCGGGACAGGGTCTGGCTACACCTTC.

This clone was picked up one time. This chain links TRBV5-1 with TRBJ2-1, with 10 bases that match TRBD1. Germline CDR1 reads SGHRS; CDR2 reads YFSETQ. V trimming: 4 bases; J trimming: 5 bases; junction bases outside the gene matches: 3. The CDR3 covers 14 residues. The CDR3 protein is CASSVGTGDNEQFF. DNA for the CDR3: TGCGCCAGCAGCGTCGGGACAGGGGACAATGAGCAGTTCTTC.

This clone was recorded only once. The rearrangement uses TRBV28 and TRBJ1-2; possibly TRBD1 for D (5 bases). This CDR3 spans 16 amino acids. Looked up from germline, CDR1 is MDHEN and CDR2 is SYDVKM. V dropped 2 bases and J dropped 4 bases, with 17 bases sitting between them. The CDR3 loop is CASSLLRTDRGYGYTF. CDR3 coding DNA: TGTGCCAGCAGTTTACTCCGAACAGACAGAGGCTATGGCTACACCTTC.

V and J are TRBV5-5 and TRBJ1-1; a possible D gene is TRBD1 (5 bases). Germline V lookup: CDR1 SGHKS, CDR2 YYEKEE (reference sequence). The CDR3 loop spans 14 amino acids. V was clipped by 2 bases and J by 0 bases, with 8 bases between them. CDR3 nucleotides: TGTGCCAGCAGCTTTTGGGGCCTGAACACTGAAGCTTTCTTT. Protein sequence: CASSFWGLNTEAFF.

This chain uses TRBV5-1 with TRBJ2-7; 7 nucleotides agree with TRBD1. The CDR3 sequence is 14 residues long. Per the germline V gene, CDR1 is SGHRS and CDR2 is YFSETQ. Trimming cost V 4 bases and J 2 bases; bases outside gene matches: 6. The CDR3 spells CASSRQGSTYEQYF. CDR3 DNA sequence: TGCGCCAGCAGCAGACAGGGTTCTACCTACGAGCAGTACTTC.

This chain links TRBV18 with TRBJ1-6, with TRBD1 matching over 10 bases. V shed 5 bases, J shed 8 bases, and the junction held 6 bases outside the gene matches. In germline, CDR1 is KGHSH, CDR2 LQKENI. This CDR3 region has 15 residues. The CDR3 here is CASSAATGGDSPLHF. The CDR3 region has the DNA TGTGCCAGCTCAGCCGCGACAGGGGGCGATTCACCCCTCCACTTT. Complete variable domain (other parts from reference TRBV18 and TRBJ1-6): NAGVMQNPRHLVRRRGQEARLRCSPMKGHSHVYWYRQLPEEGLKFMVYLQKENIIDESGMPKERFSAEFPKEGPSILRIQQVVRGDSAAYFCASSAATGGDSPLHFGNGTRLTVT.

The genes are TRBV3-1 (or the pseudogene TRBV3-2) and TRBJ2-1, with D maybe TRBD1 (6 bases). The V gene's germline CDR1 is LGHDT and CDR2 YNNKEL (reference sequence). CDR3 length equals 15 residues. Trimming left V 4 bases short and J 2 bases short, with 12 bases between. CDR3 DNA sequence: TGTGCCAGCAGCCTTCCACAGGGAACCTACAATGAGCAGTTCTTC. Amino acid sequence: CASSLPQGTYNEQFF.

The genes are TRBV7-9 and TRBJ2-7; TRBD1 matches 7 bases. The CDR3 is 14 residues long. Germline values: CDR1 SEHNR, CDR2 FQNEAQ (reference sequence). Trimming cost V 0 bases and J 1 base; bases outside gene matches: 0. The CDR3: CASSLAGQSYEQYF. CDR3 nucleotides: TGTGCCAGCAGCTTAGCGGGACAGTCCTACGAGCAGTACTTC.

This chain uses TRBV15 with TRBJ2-3, with 14 positions matching TRBD2. Trimming cost V 8 bases and J 0 bases; bases outside gene matches: 16. CDR3 length: 20 residues. Germline CDR1 LNHNV, CDR2 YYDKDF (reference sequence). In DNA form, the CDR3 reads TGTGCCACCGGCGGGGGCTCAGGAGGGACTAGCGGGAGAAGCACAGATACGCAGTATTTT. This encodes CATGGGSGGTSGRSTDTQYF.

The rearrangement links TRBV5-8 to TRBJ2-2; TRBD1 agrees at 9 bases. The CDR3 consists of 17 residues. V lost 3 bases to trimming and J lost 3 bases; unmatched junction nucleotides: 9. Germline assignment: CDR1 SGHTS and CDR2 YDEGEE. The CDR3 nucleotides read TGTGCCAGCAGCTCGGATGGGACAGGGTTAGACACCGGGGAGCTGTTTTTT. Its translation: CASSSDGTGLDTGELFF. Variable domain in full (rest from reference TRBV5-8 and TRBJ2-2): EAGVTQSPTHLIKTRGQQATLRCSPISGHTSVYWYQQALGLGLQFLLWYDEGEERNRGNFPPRFSGRQFPNYSSELNVNALELEDSALYLCASSSDGTGLDTGELFFGEGSRLTVL.

This chain uses TRBV10-3 with TRBJ1-5; 8 bases agree with TRBD1. Trimming removed 10 bases from V and 5 bases from J; junction bases left unmatched: 7. The V gene's germline CDR1 is ENHRY and CDR2 SYGVKD. This CDR3 spans 13 amino acids. This chain's CDR3 is CATADREDQPQHF. CDR3 DNA: TGTGCCACCGCGGACAGGGAAGATCAGCCCCAGCATTTT.

V is TRBV25-1 and J is TRBJ1-2, with 8 bases that match TRBD1. The germline V gene encodes CDR1 MGHDK and CDR2 SYGVNS. The length of the CDR3 is 12 residues. Trimming took 6 bases from V and 3 from J; bases not matched to a gene: 0. The CDR3 bases are TGTGCCAGCAGGGACAGGGACTATGGCTACACCTTC. Translating it yields CASRDRDYGYTF.

This chain uses TRBV3-1 (or the pseudogene TRBV3-2) with TRBJ2-7; 11 nucleotides line up with TRBD2. The CDR3 is 15 residues long. Germline V gene sequence: CDR1 LGHDT, CDR2 YNNKEL (reference sequence). With 5 bases clipped from V and 3 bases from J, the junction kept 6 bases outside the gene matches. The CDR3: CASSTTSGSFYEQYF. Here the CDR3 DNA reads TGTGCCAGCAGCACTACTAGCGGGAGTTTCTACGAGCAGTACTTC.

The rearrangement uses TRBV28 and TRBJ2-2, with 9 bases fitting TRBD1. This CDR3 comprises 15 residues. V lost 4 bases, J lost 6 bases, and 6 bases stayed unmatched. Germline loops: CDR1 MDHEN, CDR2 SYDVKM. The CDR3 DNA follows: TGTGCCAGCAGTTCTGGGACAGGGTATCCCGGGGAGCTGTTTTTT. This sequence encodes CASSSGTGYPGELFF.